The T cell receptor beta chain described here comes from a study of T cells after yellow fever vaccination. Whole-study findings and limits: Secondary responses were weaker yet peaked faster, day 5 versus 15.

Note on this clonotype: Its matching antigen is unknown.

The CDR3 consists of 13 residues. In germline, CDR1 is MGHDK, CDR2 SYGVNS. V dropped 1 base and J dropped 8 bases, with 11 bases sitting between them. A process of 5'RACE template switching, which added a universal primer site and UMIs, was used to make TCR cDNA. MiXCR, applied by TCRdb to the 5' RACE reads, yields one record per CDR3 protein. The sample shows about 630,000 distinct CDR3 sequences, more than 9% of them seen only once. This TCR came from a man between 25 and 39 years old who received the YFV17D yellow fever vaccine. This material consisted of PBMCs, taken on the day of the yellow fever booster vaccination. V and J are TRBV25-1 and TRBJ1-2; D call uncertain. DNA for the CDR3: TGTGCCAGCAGTGAATCCAGGATCTCCGGCTACACCTTC. It yields the protein CASSESRISGYTF.